The present T cell receptor beta chain was sequenced within a study of blood T cell repertoires in COVID-19. Study information: Donors in the United States, Italy and Spain gave samples during acute or convalescent COVID-19.

With 2 bases removed from V and 7 bases from J, the gap between germline ends came to 9 bases. This CDR3 is 13 amino acids long. The germline gives CDR1 LNHDA, CDR2 SQIVND (reference sequence). Sequencing used immunoSEQ multiplex PCR; TCRdb keeps in-frame clones, though not all of them. The sample carries 200,000 to 300,000 clones, roughly 81% recorded once. The gene calls are TRBV19 and TRBJ2-1, with D possibly being TRBD2 (6 bases). The clonotype originates from a middle-aged man with acute or convalescent COVID-19. The sequenced sample was peripheral blood. CDR3 in DNA: TGTGCCAGTAGTATAATTCGGGGGAATGAGCAGTTCTTC. This encodes CASSIIRGNEQFF.